This TCR beta chain was identified during a study of T cells in Graves' hyperthyroidism and ophthalmopathy. From RNA transcripts, TCR beta CDR3 regions were amplified. TCR CDR3 underwent first-round RT-PCR with the HTBI primer set. A single record per CDR3 protein comes from TCRdb applying MiXCR to the multiplex PCR reads. Among a few hundred thousand distinct CDR3 sequences listed, roughly 25% were seen once. Trimming at V came to 5 bases and at J to 5 bases, leaving 8 bases not matched to a gene. Germline V gene sequence: CDR1 SGHAT, CDR2 FQNNGV. The CDR3 runs 14 residues. Material: blood. This receptor was taken from a man between 50 and 59 years old with Graves' hyperthyroidism. This chain connects TRBV11-2 to TRBJ2-7, with 8 nucleotides matching TRBD1. This CDR3 reads CASSNRTGMNEQYF. The CDR3 DNA is TGTGCCAGCAGCAATCGGACAGGGATGAACGAGCAGTACTTC.